A single sample is the source of the 10 T cell receptor beta chains below, sequenced in a study of blood T cell repertoires in COVID-19. This table comes from immunoSEQ multiplex PCR, and its TCRdb copy is limited to in-frame clones, with some not included. Found here are fewer than 200,000 clones, almost 80% of them singletons; the top ten hold 17%. Sequencing was done on a sample of PBMCs or T cells enriched from blood (not recorded which). The source is a woman aged 45-65 years who had recovered from COVID-19.

This CDR3 is CASSSRLTWGQGSWLFF. DNA for the CDR3: TGTGCCAGCAGCTCCCGACTAACTTGGGGGCAGGGTTCGTGGCTGTTTTTT. The chain joins TRBV7-2 to TRBJ2-2, with D possibly being TRBD1 (6 bases). CDR3 length equals 17 residues. Germline CDR1 is SGHTA and CDR2 is FQGNSA. Trimming took 4 bases from V and 13 from J, leaving 28 bases between them. Drawing the rest from reference TRBV7-2 and TRBJ2-2, the complete variable domain is GAGVSQSPSNKVTEKGKDVELRCDPISGHTALYWYRQSLGQGLEFLIYFQGNSAPDKSGLPSDRFSAERTGGSVSTLTIQRTQQEDSAVYLCASSSRLTWGQGSWLFFGEGSRLTVL.

The chain links TRBV28 to TRBJ1-2; D not certain. V was pared by 5 bases and J by 4 bases, with 8 bases between. This CDR3 has 12 residues. Germline V CDR1 and CDR2: MDHEN, SYDVKM. CDR3: CASSAGFYGYTF. CDR3 bases: TGTGCCAGCAGTGCGGGGTTCTATGGCTACACCTTC.

This chain uses TRBV14 with TRBJ2-2; D ambiguous. This CDR3 has 14 residues. Germline CDR1 SGHDN, CDR2 FVKESK. The V end lost 3 bases, the J end lost 3 bases, and 8 bases lay between the germline ends. The CDR3 region is CASSQAPHTGELFF. CDR3 coding DNA: TGTGCCAGCAGCCAGGCCCCCCACACCGGGGAGCTGTTTTTT.

The chain recombines TRBV6-5 with TRBJ2-7, with TRBD2 identical over 16 bases. CDR3 length: 15 residues. In germline, CDR1 is MNHEY, CDR2 SVGAGI. V was clipped by 6 bases and J by 6 bases; unmatched bases: 5. For the CDR3, the DNA is TGTGCCAGCAGCGGGACTAGCGGGAGGGCCTCCGAGCAGTACTTC. Protein sequence: CASSGTSGRASEQYF.

The V call is TRBV11-3, the J call TRBJ2-1, with TRBD2 matching 7 bases. The V segment lost 4 bases and the J segment 9 bases; nucleotides outside the gene matches: 15. CDR3 length: 16 residues. Looked up from germline, CDR1 is SGHNT and CDR2 is YENEEA. CDR3 coding DNA: TGTGCCAGCAGCTCCCATTTGGCGGGAGTTCGGGGTGAGCAGTTCTTC. This codes for CASSSHLAGVRGEQFF. The entire variable domain, with the rest obtained from reference TRBV11-3 and TRBJ2-1, is as follows: EAGVVQSPRYKIIEKKQPVAFWCNPISGHNTLYWYLQNLGQGPELLIRYENEEAVDDSQLPKDRFSAERLKGVDSTLKIQPAELGDSAVYLCASSSHLAGVRGEQFFGPGTRLTVL.

V usage is TRBV25-1 and J usage is TRBJ2-3; 7 positions match TRBD2. The V gene's germline CDR1 is MGHDK and CDR2 SYGVNS. The CDR3 is 14 amino acids. The V gene end was trimmed by 3 bases and the J gene end by 4 bases; junction bases not matched to a gene: 4. CDR3 nucleotides: TGTGCCAGCAGTGATACGGGAGGTGCAGATACGCAGTATTTT. Protein: CASSDTGGADTQYF.

V is TRBV3-1 (or the pseudogene TRBV3-2) and J is TRBJ2-5, with 7 bases aligning to TRBD1. The germline gives CDR1 LGHDT, CDR2 YNNKEL (reference sequence). V dropped 3 bases and J dropped 4; count of bases not matched to a gene: 2. The CDR3 length is 13 residues. Here the CDR3 DNA reads TGTGCCAGCAGCCAGAACAGGGGAGAGACCCAGTACTTC. As protein: CASSQNRGETQYF.

The CDR3 DNA is TGCGCCAGCAGCTTGCAGGGGGATCGGAGTGAAAAACTGTTTTTT. It is translated as CASSLQGDRSEKLFF. The rearrangement uses TRBV5-1 and TRBJ1-4; 7 bases are shared with TRBD1. Trimming took 1 base from V and 7 from J; bases not matched to a gene: 7. The CDR3 runs to 15 residues. Per germline, CDR1 SGHRS and CDR2 YFSETQ. Supplemented by reference TRBV5-1 and TRBJ1-4, the full variable domain reads KAGVTQTPRYLIKTRGQQVTLSCSPISGHRSVSWYQQTPGQGLQFLFEYFSETQRNKGNFPGRFSGRQFSNSRSEMNVSTLELGDSALYLCASSLQGDRSEKLFFGSGTQLSVL.

The rearrangement uses TRBV6-5 and TRBJ1-2; TRBD1 aligns across 7 bases. The V segment lost 7 bases and the J segment 2 bases; nucleotides outside the gene matches: 7. Germline V gene lookup returns CDR1 MNHEY and CDR2 SVGAGI. CDR3 length equals 14 residues. CDR3 in DNA: TGTGCCAGCATACCCCGACAGGGAAACTATGGCTACACCTTC. This codes for CASIPRQGNYGYTF.

The chain recombines TRBV4-2 with TRBJ2-7, with unresolved D. Germline V gives CDR1 LGHNA, CDR2 YNFKEQ. The CDR3 extends over 16 amino acids. Trimming left V 0 bases short and J 1 base short, with 13 bases between. CDR3 loop: CASSQDRGLSSYEQYF. CDR3 nucleotides: TGTGCCAGCAGCCAAGATCGCGGATTATCATCCTACGAGCAGTACTTC.